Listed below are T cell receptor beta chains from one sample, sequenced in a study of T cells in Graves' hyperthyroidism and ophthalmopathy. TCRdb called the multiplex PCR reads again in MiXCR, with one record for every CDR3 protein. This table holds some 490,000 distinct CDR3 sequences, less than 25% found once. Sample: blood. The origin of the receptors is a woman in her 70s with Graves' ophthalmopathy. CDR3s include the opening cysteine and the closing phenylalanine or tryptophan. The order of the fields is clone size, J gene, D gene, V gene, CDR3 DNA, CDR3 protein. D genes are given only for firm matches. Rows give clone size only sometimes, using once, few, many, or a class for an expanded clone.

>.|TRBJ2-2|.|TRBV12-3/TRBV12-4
TGTGCCAGCAGTTTAAGTCAGGGGCCCCTCTTAGGAGGGGAGCTGTTTTTT
CASSLSQGPLLGGELFF
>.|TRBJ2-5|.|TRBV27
TGTGCCAGCAGGCGCGCTACCCCCCAAGAGACCCAGTACTTC
CASRRATPQETQYF
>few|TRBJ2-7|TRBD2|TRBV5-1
TGCGCCAGCAGCCCAAAACTAGCGGGACCCTACGAGCAGTACTTC
CASSPKLAGPYEQYF
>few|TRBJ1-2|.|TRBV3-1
TGTGCCAGCAGCCCATATGAGAGGATTTCCGGCTACACCTTC
CASSPYERISGYTF
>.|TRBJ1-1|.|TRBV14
TGTGCCAGCAACAGTTTTCCAAACACTGAAGCTTTCTTT
CASNSFPNTEAFF
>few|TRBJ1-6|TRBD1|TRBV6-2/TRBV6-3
TGTGCCAGCAGACCAAGCTCGACAGGGTATAATTCACCCCTCCACTTT
CASRPSSTGYNSPLHF
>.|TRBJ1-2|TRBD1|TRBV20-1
TGCAGTGCTAGATCCACTCGAACAGGGGTGTCCCTCTATGGCTACACCTTC
CSARSTRTGVSLYGYTF
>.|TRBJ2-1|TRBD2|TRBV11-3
TGTGCCAGCAGCTCCGAGACTAGCGGGGGTGGGGTTGAGCAGTTCTTC
CASSSETSGGGVEQFF
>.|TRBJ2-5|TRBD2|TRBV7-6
TGTGCCAGCAGCTTAGCGGTAGGACTAGCGGTAACCCAGTACTTC
CASSLAVGLAVTQYF
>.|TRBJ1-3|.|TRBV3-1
TGTGCCAGCAGCACGGAGTCGGTCTCTGGAAACACCATATATTTT
CASSTESVSGNTIYF
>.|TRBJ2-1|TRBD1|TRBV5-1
TGCGCCAGCAGCCGGGGGGACAGGGGGAGCTCCTACAATGAGCAGTTCTTC
CASSRGDRGSSYNEQFF
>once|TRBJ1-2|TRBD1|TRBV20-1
TGCAGTGCCAGGGACAGGGTCGTGTTTGGCTACACCTTC
CSARDRVVFGYTF
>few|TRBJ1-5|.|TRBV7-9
TGTGCCAGCAGCGGAAGGACGAGCAATCAGCCCCAGCATTTT
CASSGRTSNQPQHF
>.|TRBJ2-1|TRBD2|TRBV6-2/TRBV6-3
TGTGCCAGCACCCCTGGGGGGACTAGCGGGAGGGCCCCCCCCTACAATGAGCAGTTCTTC
CASTPGGTSGRAPPYNEQFF
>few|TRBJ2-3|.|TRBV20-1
TGCAGTGCTCCCCAGGGTCGTACGGGAGTTGGGGCAGATACGCAGTATTTT
CSAPQGRTGVGADTQYF
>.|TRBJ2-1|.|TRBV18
TGTGCCAGCCTCACGGGGGCGGACAATGAGCAGTTCTTC
CASLTGADNEQFF
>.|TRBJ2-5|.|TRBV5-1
TGCGCCAGCAGCTTGGCCAGGCGGAGGGAGACCCAGTACTTC
CASSLARRRETQYF
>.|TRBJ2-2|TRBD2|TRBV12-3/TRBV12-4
TGTGCCACCCTAAACATTCCAGGGAGGGGTTCCGGGGAGCTGTTTTTT
CATLNIPGRGSGELFF
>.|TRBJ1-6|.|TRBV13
TGTGCCAGCAGACTTCTACGGGATTCACCCCTCCACTTT
CASRLLRDSPLHF
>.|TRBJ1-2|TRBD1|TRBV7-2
TGTGCCAGCAGCTCGAGACGGACAGGGGGCTTTGTAATTGGCTACACCTTC
CASSSRRTGGFVIGYTF
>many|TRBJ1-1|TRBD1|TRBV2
TGTGCCAGCAGCCCCGGGACAGGGTTCACTGAAGCTTTCTTT
CASSPGTGFTEAFF
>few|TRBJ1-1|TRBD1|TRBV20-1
TGCAGTGCTTCAAGACGACCGGGACAGGGCTTGAACACTGAAGCTTTCTTT
CSASRRPGQGLNTEAFF
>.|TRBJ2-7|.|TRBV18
TGTGCCACCTCAGAAGACACGCTGTCCTACGAGCAGTACTTC
CATSEDTLSYEQYF
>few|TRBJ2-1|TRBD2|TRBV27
TGTGCCAGCAGTCCCGGGACTAGCGGAGTGGAGCAGTTCTTC
CASSPGTSGVEQFF
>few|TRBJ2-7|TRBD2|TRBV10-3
TGTGCCATCAGTGAGCGGGAGGGCTACGAGCAGTACTTC
CAISEREGYEQYF
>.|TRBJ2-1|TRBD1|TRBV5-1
TGCGCCAGCAGCCACGGGACAGTCTACAATGAGCAGTTCTTC
CASSHGTVYNEQFF
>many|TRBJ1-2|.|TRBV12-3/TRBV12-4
TGTGCCAGCAGCCTAAGAAAGGCGGGATCGAAGGGCTACACCTTC
CASSLRKAGSKGYTF
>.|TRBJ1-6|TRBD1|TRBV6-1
TGTGCCAGCAGTGGTACAGGGACAGATAATTCACCCCTCCACTTT
CASSGTGTDNSPLHF